This section outlines one T cell receptor beta chain sequence together with its context. Method: immunoSEQ multiplex PCR; TCRdb's copy keeps in-frame clones and lacks some. The sample carries 100,000 to 150,000 clones, around 88% recorded once. This entry belongs to a study of blood T cell repertoires in COVID-19. This clonotype was sampled from a woman between 50 and 59 years old who had recovered from COVID-19. Sequences were obtained from PBMCs or T cells enriched from blood (not recorded which).

The CDR3 spells CASSSPGALGTEAFF. In DNA form, the CDR3 reads TGTGCCAGCAGCTCACCAGGGGCGTTAGGCACTGAAGCTTTCTTT. The J gene is TRBJ1-1, the V gene TRBV5-6, with a tentative D call TRBD1 (6 bases). This CDR3 is 15 amino acids long. Germline CDR1 is SGHDT and CDR2 is YYEEEE. Trimming pared 3 bases from V and 4 bases from J, leaving 16 bases between. The variable domain in full, completed from reference TRBV5-6 and TRBJ1-1, reads DAGVTQSPTHLIKTRGQQVTLRCSPKSGHDTVSWYQQALGQGPQFIFQYYEEEERQRGNFPDRFSGHQFPNYSSELNVNALLLGDSALYLCASSSPGALGTEAFFGQGTRLTVV.